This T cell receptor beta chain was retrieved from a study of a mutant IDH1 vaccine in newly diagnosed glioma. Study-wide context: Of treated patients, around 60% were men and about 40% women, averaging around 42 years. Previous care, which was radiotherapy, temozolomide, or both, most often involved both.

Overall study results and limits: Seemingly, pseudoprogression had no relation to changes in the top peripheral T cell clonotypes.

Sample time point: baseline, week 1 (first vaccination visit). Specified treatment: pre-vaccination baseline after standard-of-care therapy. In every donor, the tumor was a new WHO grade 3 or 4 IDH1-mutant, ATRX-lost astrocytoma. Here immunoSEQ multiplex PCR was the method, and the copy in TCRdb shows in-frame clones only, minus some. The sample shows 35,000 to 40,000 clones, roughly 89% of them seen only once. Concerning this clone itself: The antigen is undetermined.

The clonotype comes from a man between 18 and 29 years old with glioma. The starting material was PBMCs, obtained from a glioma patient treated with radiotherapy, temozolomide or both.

In nucleotides, the CDR3 is TGTGCCAGCAGCTTAGGGGCAGGGGGACCCCTCGAGACCCAGTACTTC. Translating it yields CASSLGAGGPLETQYF. The V and J genes are TRBV7-9 and TRBJ2-5; 7 bases line up with TRBD1. This CDR3 has 16 amino acids. Germline V gene sequence: CDR1 SEHNR, CDR2 FQNEAQ (reference sequence). Trimming removed 1 base from V and 5 bases from J; junction bases left unmatched: 10.